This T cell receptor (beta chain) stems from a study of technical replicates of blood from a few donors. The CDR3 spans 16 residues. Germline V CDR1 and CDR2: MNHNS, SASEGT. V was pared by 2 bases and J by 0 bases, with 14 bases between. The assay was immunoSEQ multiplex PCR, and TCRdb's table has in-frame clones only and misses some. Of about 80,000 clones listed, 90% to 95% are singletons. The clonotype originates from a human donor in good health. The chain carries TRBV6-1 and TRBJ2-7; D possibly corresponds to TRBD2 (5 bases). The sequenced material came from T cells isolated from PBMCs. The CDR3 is CASSESGLAASYEQYF. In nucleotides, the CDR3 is TGTGCCAGCAGTGAAAGCGGTTTAGCTGCCTCCTACGAGCAGTACTTC.